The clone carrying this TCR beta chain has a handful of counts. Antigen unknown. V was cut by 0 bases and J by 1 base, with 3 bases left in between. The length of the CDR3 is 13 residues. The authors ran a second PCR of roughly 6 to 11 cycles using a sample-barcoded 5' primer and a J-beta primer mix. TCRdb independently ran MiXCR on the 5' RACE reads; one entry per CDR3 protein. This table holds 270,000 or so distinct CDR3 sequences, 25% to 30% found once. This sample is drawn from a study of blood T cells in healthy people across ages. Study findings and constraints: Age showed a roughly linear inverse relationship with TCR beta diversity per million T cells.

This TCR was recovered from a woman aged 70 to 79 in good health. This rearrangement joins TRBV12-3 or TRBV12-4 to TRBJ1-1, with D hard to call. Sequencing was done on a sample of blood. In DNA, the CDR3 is TGTGCCAGCAGTTTAGCGCAGAACACTGAAGCTTTCTTT. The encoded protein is CASSLAQNTEAFF.